The entry below gives a single TCR beta chain sequence along with its context. TCRdb's copy holds only in-frame clones and misses some; the assay was immunoSEQ multiplex PCR. The sample shows roughly 190,000 clones, roughly four fifths of them seen only once. With V trimmed by 6 bases and J by 4 bases, 7 bases remained unmatched. The length of the CDR3 is 14 residues. Per germline, CDR1 SQVTM and CDR2 ANQGSEA. This record comes from a study of blood T cell repertoires in COVID-19. Study summary: COVID-19 samples collected from the United States, Italy and Spain covered acute and convalescent phases. PBMCs, B-cell-depleted T cells, or T cells were the source of the cDNA or gDNA that made up the material.

The TCR sequence derives from a woman aged 40 to 49 with acute or convalescent COVID-19. The V and J genes are TRBV29-1 and TRBJ2-1, with TRBD2 identical over 9 bases. The sample taken for sequencing was peripheral blood. CDR3 region: CSVAGGIVYNEQFF. The CDR3 bases are TGCAGCGTGGCGGGGGGGATTGTATACAATGAGCAGTTCTTC.